What follows are 26 T cell receptor beta chains derived from one specimen sequenced in a study of blood T cell repertoires in COVID-19 (dated by TCRdb to between 2020 and 2021). Library preparation used the immunoSEQ multiplex PCR assay. TCRdb took over this immuneACCESS table, retaining in-frame rearrangements with V and J assigned. Such tables are incomplete; in checked studies, under half of the missing clones stem from an unresolved V gene, and the remainder is unexplained. Within this sample are some 700,000 clones, with 80% to 90% of them counted one time only. The top ten clones comprise over 0.2% of the sample. Material for sequencing was peripheral blood. Receptors originate from a woman under 30 with acute or convalescent COVID-19.

The J gene is TRBJ1-5, the V gene TRBV9; 11 bases are shared with TRBD1. The germline CDR1 and CDR2 sequences are SGDLS and YYNGEE. J gave up 6 bases and V 0 bases, and 2 bases lay outside the gene matches. This CDR3 spans 15 amino acids. The CDR3 DNA reads TGTGCCAGCAGCGTAGGGACAGGGGGCAGTCAGCCCCAGCATTTT. This gives the protein CASSVGTGGSQPQHF.

The V gene is TRBV7-2, the J gene TRBJ1-1; TRBD1 aligns across 9 bases. The CDR3 totals 16 residues. J lost 4 bases, V lost 6 bases, and 12 bases had no gene match. Per germline, CDR1 SGHTA and CDR2 FQGNSA. In nucleotides, the CDR3 is TGTGCCAGCAGTCGGGACAGGGCTCGGGGGGGCACTGAAGCTTTCTTT. This codes for CASSRDRARGGTEAFF.

The chain recombines TRBV6-1 with TRBJ1-4; D is unresolved. V was pared by 2 bases and J by 7 bases, with 17 bases between. CDR3 length: 16 residues. Per germline, CDR1 MNHNS and CDR2 SASEGT. This CDR3 reads CASSEFRKARGEKLFF. The CDR3 coding sequence is TGTGCCAGCAGTGAATTTCGGAAGGCCCGAGGTGAAAAACTGTTTTTT.

The chain uses TRBV10-1 and TRBJ1-5, with 12 bases lining up with TRBD1. The CDR3 has 18 amino acids. Trimming cost V 8 bases and J 0 bases; bases outside gene matches: 11. Germline V gene sequence: CDR1 WNHNN, CDR2 SYGVQD (reference sequence). Written as DNA, the CDR3 is TGCGCCAGCCCTAGGACGGGACAGGGGGCCGATAGCAATCAGCCCCAGCATTTT. It translates to CASPRTGQGADSNQPQHF.

The rearrangement uses TRBV19 and TRBJ2-3; TRBD1 might be the D (6 bases). V lost 1 base, J lost 4 bases, and 12 bases lay in between. This CDR3 region has 15 residues. Germline V gives CDR1 LNHDA, CDR2 SQIVND (reference sequence). The CDR3 loop is CASSIGRGGADTQYF. The CDR3 DNA is TGTGCCAGTAGTATAGGGCGAGGGGGTGCAGATACGCAGTATTTT.

This clone appeared once. The rearrangement joins TRBV5-1 to TRBJ1-1, with 12 nucleotides matching TRBD1. There are 16 residues in the CDR3. J lost 3 bases, V lost 4 bases, and 7 bases had no gene match. Germline CDR1 is SGHRS and CDR2 is YFSETQ. The CDR3 DNA sequence: TGCGCCAGCAGCGTTGGAGGGACAGGGGGCTACACTGAAGCTTTCTTT. Its translation: CASSVGGTGGYTEAFF.

The DNA of the CDR3 is TGCAGCGCCCAAGACAGGGGGAACACTGAAGCTTTCTTT. This translates into CSAQDRGNTEAFF. This rearrangement joins TRBV29-1 to TRBJ1-1; TRBD1 matches at 8 bases. The V and J ends lost 7 bases and 1 base, in that order; junction bases with no gene match: 5. This CDR3 spans 13 amino acids. Germline values: CDR1 SQVTM, CDR2 ANQGSEA.

The sample holds one count of this clone. This chain connects TRBV5-4 to TRBJ1-1; a weak D match, TRBD1 (6 bases). CDR1 is SGHNT, CDR2 YYREEE, per germline (reference sequence). V was trimmed by 5 bases and J by 6 bases, leaving 20 bases between them. The CDR3 loop spans 15 amino acids. CDR3 in DNA: TGTGCCAGCAGTTCTGGGGGGGACACCCCCTCTGAAGCTTTCTTT. This translates into CASSSGGDTPSEAFF.

V and J are TRBV11-2 and TRBJ2-7; D unclear. V was shortened by 4 bases and J by 0 bases, with 13 bases between the two germline ends. The CDR3 is made up of 15 amino acids. The germline gives CDR1 SGHAT, CDR2 FQNNGV. This chain's CDR3 is CASSSPFSISYEQYF. The CDR3 DNA reads as TGTGCCAGCAGCTCGCCCTTTAGTATCTCCTACGAGCAGTACTTC.

The chain recombines TRBV24-1 with TRBJ2-2; 11 nucleotides match TRBD2. This CDR3 spans 16 amino acids. J lost 6 bases, V lost 3 bases, and 5 bases had no gene match. From germline, CDR1 is KGHDR and CDR2 SFDVKD. The CDR3 DNA sequence: TGTGCCACCAGTGATAGACTAGCGGGGTGGGCCGGGGAGCTGTTTTTT. It codes for CATSDRLAGWAGELFF.

This chain joins TRBV5-5 and TRBJ1-5, with D perhaps TRBD1 (6 bases). CDR1 and CDR2 (germline): SGHKS, YYEKEE (reference sequence). This CDR3 contains 15 residues. V gave up 4 bases and J gave up 3 bases, with 14 bases separating them. In DNA form, the CDR3 reads TGTGCCAGCAGCCCACAGACAGGACCCAATCAGCCCCAGCATTTT. Its translation: CASSPQTGPNQPQHF.

This clone was counted a single time. The rearrangement links TRBV27 to TRBJ1-4; TRBD1 matches at 9 bases. Germline CDR1 MNHEY, CDR2 SMNVEV (reference sequence). The length of the CDR3 is 15 residues. With 2 bases clipped from V and 7 bases from J, the junction kept 5 bases outside the gene matches. CDR3: CASSLAQGAGEKLFF. Here the CDR3 DNA reads TGTGCCAGCAGTTTAGCACAGGGGGCGGGTGAAAAACTGTTTTTT.

This chain links TRBV5-8 with TRBJ1-1; no clear D gene. In germline, CDR1 is SGHTS, CDR2 YDEGEE. The CDR3 contains 12 residues. With 3 bases removed from V and 2 bases from J, the gap between germline ends came to 5 bases. The CDR3 DNA follows: TGTGCCAGCAGCTCCCCTAACACTGAAGCTTTCTTT. It is translated as CASSSPNTEAFF.

This clone was detected only a few times. This CDR3 is CAGRWDREEAFF. DNA for the CDR3: TGTGCCGGAAGATGGGACAGGGAAGAAGCTTTCTTT. The J gene is TRBJ1-1, the V gene TRBV6-6; 9 bases fit TRBD1. There are 12 residues in the CDR3. Germline V gene sequence: CDR1 MNHNY, CDR2 SVGAGI (reference sequence). V lost 11 bases, J lost 8 bases, and 9 bases stayed unmatched.

In its sample, this clone was seen a few times. This chain connects TRBV27 to TRBJ1-4, with 10 bases lining up with TRBD1. In germline, CDR1 is MNHEY, CDR2 SMNVEV (reference sequence). The CDR3 covers 14 residues. J was trimmed by 7 bases and V by 6 bases; bases with no gene match: 5. The CDR3 DNA reads TGTGCCAGCAGCGACAGGGGGCTAGGTGAAAAACTGTTTTTT. Translating gives CASSDRGLGEKLFF.

In the case of this clone: Additional DNA sequences in this sample encode the identical CDR3. This chain links TRBV18 with TRBJ1-2; possible D gene TRBD1, 6 bases. The CDR3 contains 14 residues. The V end was cut by 0 bases, the J end by 8 bases, with 13 bases between. Germline values: CDR1 KGHSH, CDR2 LQKENI. This CDR3 reads CASSPPGGQGGYTF. For the CDR3, the DNA is TGTGCCAGCTCACCACCTGGGGGCCAGGGCGGCTACACCTTC.

This chain links TRBV6-5 with TRBJ1-3; no clear D gene. Germline V gene data show CDR1 as MNHEY and CDR2 as SVGAGI. The CDR3 spans 14 residues. DNA of the CDR3: TGTGCGAGCTGTAGAGGAAGGCCTGGAAACACCATATATTTT. As protein: CASCRGRPGNTIYF.

The rearrangement joins TRBV7-2 to TRBJ1-2, with D possibly matching TRBD1 (6 bases). V lost 4 bases and J 4 bases, leaving 19 bases between the germline ends. This CDR3 comprises 16 residues. The germline gives CDR1 SGHTA, CDR2 FQGNSA. The CDR3: CASSSTQGPRGYGYTF. For the CDR3, the DNA is TGTGCCAGCAGCTCGACACAGGGTCCCCGGGGCTATGGCTACACCTTC.

Comments on this clone: Distinct nucleotide sequences in the sample also encode this CDR3. The genes are TRBV19 and TRBJ1-5; D gene unclear. Trimming took 2 bases from V and 2 from J, leaving 4 bases between them. The CDR3 is 13 amino acids. Germline lookup yields CDR1 LNHDA and CDR2 SQIVND (reference sequence). This CDR3 is CASSITGNQPQHF. CDR3 nucleotides: TGTGCCAGTAGTATAACGGGCAATCAGCCCCAGCATTTT.

The gene calls are TRBV4-1 and TRBJ1-4; 7 nucleotides agree with TRBD1. The length of the CDR3 is 15 residues. CDR1 and CDR2 (germline): MGHRA, YSYEKL. V lost 4 bases, J lost 6 bases, and 8 bases stayed unmatched. The CDR3 region is CASSPWDSRYEKLFF. The CDR3 coding sequence is TGCGCCAGCAGCCCCTGGGACAGCCGTTATGAAAAACTGTTTTTT.

The genes are TRBV19 and TRBJ1-1; D is ambiguous. V was clipped by 5 bases and J by 7 bases, with 8 bases between them. CDR3 length equals 11 residues. Germline CDR1 and CDR2: LNHDA and SQIVND (reference sequence). DNA of the CDR3: TGTGCCAGTAGTCCCTCGGTTGAAGCTTTCTTT. Translated, it gives CASSPSVEAFF. Filled out from reference TRBV19 and TRBJ1-1, the complete variable domain reads DGGITQSPKYLFRKEGQNVTLSCEQNLNHDAMYWYRQDPGQGLRLIYYSQIVNDFQKGDIAEGYSVSREKKESFPLTVTSAQKNPTAFYLCASSPSVEAFFGQGTRLTVV.

This clone has just one count. This same CDR3 is encoded by further DNA sequences in the sample. The gene calls are TRBV19 and TRBJ1-1; no firm D call. The CDR3 is 13 residues long. CDR1 LNHDA and CDR2 SQIVND come from the germline V gene (reference sequence). Trimming stripped 6 bases from V and 0 bases from J, with 8 bases between. CDR3 nucleotide sequence: TGTGCCAGTAGAGGAGGGATGAACACTGAAGCTTTCTTT. It is translated as CASRGGMNTEAFF.

CDR3: CSARAGTEAFF. CDR3 nucleotides: TGCAGCGCCCGGGCGGGGACTGAAGCTTTCTTT. The genes are TRBV29-1 and TRBJ1-1; D gene uncertain. Trimming took 7 bases from V and 5 from J, leaving 11 bases between them. The CDR3 extends over 11 amino acids. From germline, CDR1 is SQVTM and CDR2 ANQGSEA.

This chain links TRBV19 with TRBJ1-3; D is undetermined. Deletions cut 6 bases from V and 0 bases from J, with 12 bases between. Germline loops: CDR1 LNHDA, CDR2 SQIVND (reference sequence). CDR3 length: 15 amino acids. Here the CDR3 DNA reads TGTGCCAGTAGGCCCGGTAGCCGCTCTGGAAACACCATATATTTT. Translation gives CASRPGSRSGNTIYF.

The chain links TRBV14 to TRBJ1-1; D unresolved. Trimming left V 0 bases short and J 6 bases short, with 14 bases between. The CDR3 covers 15 residues. Per the germline V gene, CDR1 is SGHDN and CDR2 is FVKESK. The CDR3 protein is CASSQETRRGPEAFF. The CDR3 bases are TGTGCCAGCAGCCAAGAGACTCGAAGAGGGCCTGAAGCTTTCTTT.

The chain is built from TRBV29-1 and TRBJ1-2; D remains unclear. The CDR3 spans 13 residues. V was clipped by 8 bases and J by 1 base, with 14 bases between them. Per the germline V gene, CDR1 is SQVTM and CDR2 is ANQGSEA. The CDR3 bases are TGCAGCTCCTACCAGAGGCTTAACTATGGCTACACCTTC. Translation: CSSYQRLNYGYTF.